At least ten counts were recorded for the clone carrying this TCR beta chain. Its antigen is unknown. The study left out patients who had uncontrolled infection, other autoimmune disease, pregnancy or lactation. The trim removed 6 bases at V and 5 bases at J, leaving 14 bases unmatched. The CDR3 runs to 16 residues. From RNA transcripts, TCR beta CDR3 regions were amplified. The TCR CDR3 first-round RT-PCR relied on the HTBI primer set. TCRdb called the multiplex PCR reads again in MiXCR, with one record for every CDR3 protein. The table includes about 520,000 distinct CDR3 sequences, around 22% detected once. This specimen belongs to a study of T cells in Graves' hyperthyroidism and ophthalmopathy. Study-wide findings and caveats: Separation of ophthalmopathy from stable hyperthyroidism was achieved by a 13 V-J model.

Sequences were obtained from blood. The rearrangement joins TRBV12-3 or TRBV12-4 to TRBJ1-1, with TRBD1 matching 8 bases. This clonotype originated in a woman younger than 45 with Graves' ophthalmopathy. CDR3 sequence reads: CASSPDRVRVRTEAFF. The DNA for the CDR3 is TGTGCCAGCAGCCCGGACAGGGTCAGAGTTAGGACTGAAGCTTTCTTT.